This T cell receptor (beta chain) was obtained from a study of T cell responses to AZD1222 COVID-19 vaccine (dated by TCRdb to the early 2020s). Turning to the overall study: AZD1222 recipients given second doses at about 4 weeks or at about 12 weeks were pooled, since spike-specific TCR depth and breadth were not found to differ between the two schedules. Enrollment into the trials was organized by age into subgroups of 18-55, 56-69 and 70-plus years, and those subgroups contained about 160, 30 and 59 TCR-sequenced participants, respectively. TCR sequencing covered some 250 trial participants: 200 to 210 given two doses of AZD1222 and 26 given two doses of MenACWY control vaccine. Overall results and qualifications from the work: The 56-69-year group was small, and its depth increase did not reach significance, likely because of low power. Nearly half of unique spike-specific TCRs reportedly recognized epitopes outside regions mutated in the B.1.351 and B.1.1.7 variants. Most participants were white British and females outnumbered males, and the authors suggested that clonal diversity may have been underestimated. After two AZD1222 doses, spike-specific TCR breadth and depth were significantly higher than at day 0 and than in MenACWY recipients. Conclusions about previously exposed vaccinees were limited because only six AZD1222 recipients were SARS-CoV-2 seropositive at baseline. The whole spike protein was spanned by vaccine-associated CD4 TCRs, and dominant responses were seen in regions 160-218 and 743-854. Because no day 14 peak-response samples were available, repertoires were characterized only after the peak T cell response.

From its cysteine to its phenylalanine, the CDR3 spans 16 amino acids. Only the CDR3 region is kept as DNA, spanning 48 bases read in frame from base 1. V loses 1 base of germline sequence and J loses 4 bases, and the interval between the two ends is 13 bases. From a lookup of the germline V gene, CDR1 and CDR2 are LGHNA and YSLEER. As for this clone: Its recognized antigen is unknown. No quality values exist for individual bases; no much larger clone is one base distant.

In the paper's terms, the time point label means: baseline before first vaccination. Samples from vaccinated people were obtained from the UK trials COV001 and COV002, which included a single-blind randomized controlled phase 2/3 trial of AZD1222 (ChAdOx1 nCoV-19) in healthy adults. For TCRbeta chain sequencing, PBMC samples were collected from trial participants at day 0 and at day 28 after the second dose. The CDR3 regions of human TCRbeta chains were analyzed by immunosequencing. Turning to the authors' computational methods: TCRs in the repertoires were compared against a reference library of SARS-CoV-2-specific TCRs that had been generated with the MIRA antigen-specificity platform. Breadth was defined as the fraction of unique TCRs that were SARS-CoV-2-associated. Depth was defined as the fraction of total T cells that were SARS-CoV-2-associated. Using the MIRA data, every spike-specific TCR was mapped to the spike region that the TCR reacted to and assigned to either a CD4 or a CD8 class. Log10-transformed breadth and depth values were compared by one-way ANOVA with Sidak's multiple comparisons tests. Drawn from immuneACCESS, this table holds only the in-frame rearrangements with V and J called that TCRdb kept. Clones are partly lost; checked studies trace under half to an unresolved V gene and leave the rest unexplained. The DNA gave D and trimming, while V, J and clone size come from that table. The sample data list 110,000 or so clones, and about nine tenths of these were observed just once. The ten top clones hold 5.2% of the sample.

The chain is encoded by TRBV4-3 joined to TRBJ2-2; the D element could tentatively be TRBD1 or TRBD2, as 5 bases agree for each. The material sequenced was peripheral blood, taken on day 0 of AZD1222 vaccination. This clonotype originated in an adult in good health. The CDR3: CASSQVGTVPTGELFF. The nucleotide sequence is given as TGCGCCAGCAGCCAAGTAGGGACCGTTCCCACCGGGGAGCTGTTTTTT.